The clone carrying this T cell receptor beta chain was detected only a few times. Its antigen is unidentified. This entry belongs to a study of human T cells and chemical hapten exposure. V was shortened by 8 bases and J by 4 bases, with 8 bases between the two germline ends. This CDR3 has 11 amino acids. Germline V gene data show CDR1 as ENHRY and CDR2 as SYGVKD. MiXCR, run by TCRdb on the RACE reads, gives a single entry per CDR3 protein. The sample gives approximately 400,000 distinct CDR3 sequences, approximately 5% of which show up once; about 2.1% is in the top ten. Study-level points and caveats: TCRs exceeding 1 in 1000 frequency stayed unchanged with DPC sensitization.

Time point described: patch test 1, 2 weeks after DPC sensitization. Documented treatment: therapeutic diphenylcyclopropenone sensitization with weekly scalp DPC. The V and J genes are TRBV10-3 and TRBJ1-2; D uncertain. The source material was whole blood, sampled in connection with sensitization to the hapten diphenylcyclopropenone (DPC). The TCR comes from a woman in her forties or fifties with alopecia areata. Some clones in this sample may be carry-over from other donors' samples. The CDR3 loop reads CAIVIVYGYTF. For the CDR3, the DNA is TGTGCCATCGTTATTGTCTATGGCTACACCTTC.